The 10 T cell receptor beta chains given below trace back to one sample, sequenced in a study of human T cells and chemical hapten exposure. TCRdb independently ran MiXCR on the RACE reads; one entry per CDR3 protein. In the table there are approximately 41,000 distinct CDR3 sequences, 7.5% to 9% of which are singletons. Sample time point: pre-sensitization, week 0. Documented treatment: therapeutic diphenylcyclopropenone sensitization with weekly scalp DPC. The sample was whole blood, taken in connection with sensitization to the hapten diphenylcyclopropenone (DPC). These receptors were taken from a woman aged 45-59 years with alopecia areata. Some clones in this sample may be carry-over from other donors' samples.

This clonotype was counted many times. V gene TRBV11-2 combines with J gene TRBJ2-5; a weak D match, TRBD1 (5 bases). Between the trimmed V and J ends, which lost 1 base and 1 base, there was a span of 16 bases. CDR1 is SGHAT and CDR2 is FQNNGV in the germline V gene. This CDR3 is 17 amino acids long. CDR3 loop: CASSLGVRATGQETQYF. CDR3 sequence (DNA): TGTGCCAGCAGCTTAGGGGTCAGGGCTACGGGCCAAGAGACCCAGTACTTC. The variable domain in full, completed from reference TRBV11-2 and TRBJ2-5, reads EAGVAQSPRYKIIEKRQSVAFWCNPISGHATLYWYQQILGQGPKLLIQFQNNGVVDDSQLPKDRFSAERLKGVDSTLKIQPAKLEDSAVYLCASSLGVRATGQETQYFGPGTRLLVL.

As for this clonotype: A junction end diverges from the germline sequence, so it may reflect a read error. The chain is built from TRBV3-1 and TRBJ1-6; D not resolved. The CDR3 loop spans 13 amino acids. In germline, CDR1 is LGHDT, CDR2 YNNKEL (reference sequence). CDR3 sequence (DNA): TGTGCCAGCACCCAAGGCCATAATTCACCCCTCCACTTT. Amino acid sequence: CASTQGHNSPLHF. Variable domain in full (rest from reference TRBV3-1 and TRBJ1-6): DTAVSQTPKYLVTQMGNDKSIKCEQNLGHDTMYWYKQDSKKFLKIMFSYNNKELIINETVPNRFSPKSPDKAHLNLHINSLELGDSAVYFCASTQGHNSPLHFGNGTRLTVT.

This clonotype was counted at least ten times. The chain combines TRBV18 with TRBJ1-1; 9 bases are shared with TRBD1. V gave up 3 bases and J gave up 1 base; unmatched junction bases: 6. Germline V gene sequence: CDR1 KGHSH, CDR2 LQKENI. This CDR3 has 16 amino acids. The CDR3 nucleotides are TGTGCCAGCTCACCTCTAGGGACAGGGACGAACACTGAAGCTTTCTTT. Protein: CASSPLGTGTNTEAFF.

At least ten counts were recorded for this clonotype. V is TRBV20-1 and J is TRBJ2-4, with D possibly matching TRBD2 (6 bases). The V gene lost 7 bases and the J gene lost 0 bases, with 10 bases spanning the gap. CDR1 and CDR2 (germline): DFQATT, SNEGSKA (reference sequence). The CDR3 length is 13 residues. The CDR3 spells CSGGDIAKNIQYF. The CDR3 bases are TGCAGTGGCGGGGATATAGCCAAAAACATTCAGTACTTC.

This clonotype was recorded many times. CDR3 in amino acids: CASSLAAGSNQPQHF. The CDR3 DNA follows: TGTGCCAGCAGCTTAGCGGCCGGGAGCAATCAGCCCCAGCATTTT. The chain uses TRBV7-9 and TRBJ1-5; D ambiguous. V was clipped by 0 bases and J by 1 base, with 7 bases between them. Germline assignment: CDR1 SEHNR and CDR2 FQNEAQ (reference sequence). CDR3 size: 15 residues.

This clonotype was picked up many times. J is TRBJ1-5 and V is TRBV20-1; D might be TRBD1 (5 bases). Germline values: CDR1 DFQATT, CDR2 SNEGSKA (reference sequence). The CDR3 is 12 residues long. V was cut by 7 bases and J by 7 bases, with 14 bases left in between. As DNA, the CDR3 is TGCAGTGTGGTCGAGGGGAAACAGCCCCAGCATTTT. It encodes CSVVEGKQPQHF.

This clonotype was counted many times. The chain uses TRBV4-3 and TRBJ2-1; D not resolved. V was clipped by 0 bases and J by 0 bases, with 9 bases between them. The germline gives CDR1 LGHNA, CDR2 YSLEER. This CDR3 is 16 amino acids long. The CDR3 here is CASSQDQSLSYNEQFF. CDR3 nucleotide sequence: TGCGCCAGCAGCCAAGATCAGTCCCTCTCCTACAATGAGCAGTTCTTC.

The table lists this clonotype with many counts. This rearrangement joins TRBV7-2 to TRBJ1-5, with D possibly being TRBD1 (6 bases). The CDR3 is 16 amino acids. The V gene's germline CDR1 is SGHTA and CDR2 FQGNSA. Trimming left V 2 bases short and J 4 bases short, with 15 bases between. The CDR3 sequence: CASSLLGGVGNQPQHF. The CDR3 region has the DNA TGTGCCAGCAGCTTATTAGGGGGGGTTGGAAATCAGCCCCAGCATTTT.

This clonotype was seen ten or more times. The CDR3, as DNA: TGTGCCAGCAGCGCGGACCGTGCCAACGAGCAGTACTTC. Translating gives CASSADRANEQYF. The chain links TRBV7-3 to TRBJ2-7; unclear D gene. The CDR3 covers 13 residues. CDR1 and CDR2 (germline): SGHTA, FQGTGA. V lost 5 bases, J lost 5 bases, and 13 bases lay in between. Supplemented by reference TRBV7-3 and TRBJ2-7, the full variable domain reads GAGVSQTPSNKVTEKGKYVELRCDPISGHTALYWYRQSLGQGPEFLIYFQGTGAADDSGLPNDRFFAVRPEGSVSTLKIQRTERGDSAVYLCASSADRANEQYFGPGTRLTVT.

The chain couples TRBV7-9 to TRBJ1-2; unclear D gene. The germline CDR1 and CDR2 sequences are SEHNR and FQNEAQ (reference sequence). This CDR3 has 12 amino acids. Trimming shortened V by 2 bases and J by 4 bases, and 5 bases separated the two germline ends. CDR3 amino acids: CASSLISYGYTF. The CDR3 DNA follows: TGTGCCAGCAGCTTAATTAGCTATGGCTACACCTTC.